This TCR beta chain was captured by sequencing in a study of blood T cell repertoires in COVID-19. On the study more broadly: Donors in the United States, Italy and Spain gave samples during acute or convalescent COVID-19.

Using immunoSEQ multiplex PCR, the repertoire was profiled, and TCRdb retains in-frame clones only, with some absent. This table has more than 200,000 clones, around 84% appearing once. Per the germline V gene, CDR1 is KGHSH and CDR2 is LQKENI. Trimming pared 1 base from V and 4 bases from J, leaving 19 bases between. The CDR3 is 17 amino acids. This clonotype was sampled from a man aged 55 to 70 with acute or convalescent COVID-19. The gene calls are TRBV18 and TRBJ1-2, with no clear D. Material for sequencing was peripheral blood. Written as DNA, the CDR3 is TGTGCCAGCTCACCACTCGGCGGAAGACCGTCGCCCTATGGCTACACCTTC. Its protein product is CASSPLGGRPSPYGYTF.